The TCR beta chain under discussion was sequenced for a study of T cells in Graves' hyperthyroidism and ophthalmopathy. Over 18 months, lack of ophthalmopathy progression marked Graves' hyperthyroidism as stable. Not enrolled were patients with uncontrolled infection, other autoimmune disease, pregnancy or lactation. Using RNA transcripts as the source, TCR beta CDR3 regions were amplified. HTBI primers were the set used in a first-round RT-PCR of the TCR CDR3. TCRdb itself ran the multiplex PCR reads through MiXCR, one entry per CDR3 protein. The table has under 550,000 distinct CDR3 sequences, roughly an eighth seen once; the top ten hold 5% to 6%. This clonotype was seen ten or more times. Trimming removed 2 bases from V and 3 bases from J, with 8 bases in between. In germline, CDR1 is KGHSH, CDR2 LQKENI. The CDR3 sequence is 13 residues long.

The rearrangement uses TRBV18 and TRBJ2-7, with D possibly being TRBD1 (5 bases). This TCR derives from a woman younger than 35 with Graves' hyperthyroidism. Specimen: blood. This chain's CDR3 is CASSPGANYEQYF. The CDR3 bases are TGTGCCAGCTCACCAGGGGCTAACTACGAGCAGTACTTC.